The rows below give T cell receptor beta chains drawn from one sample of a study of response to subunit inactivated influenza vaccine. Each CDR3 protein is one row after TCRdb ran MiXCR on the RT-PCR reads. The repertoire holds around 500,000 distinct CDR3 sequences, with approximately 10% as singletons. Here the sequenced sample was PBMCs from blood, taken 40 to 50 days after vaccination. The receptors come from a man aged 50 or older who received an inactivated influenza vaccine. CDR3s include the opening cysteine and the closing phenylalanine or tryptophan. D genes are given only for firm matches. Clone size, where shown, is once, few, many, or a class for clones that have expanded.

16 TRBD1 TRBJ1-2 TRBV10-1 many TGCGCCAGCGAATTAATAGGACAGGGGGATCACTATGGCTACACCTTC CASELIGQGDHYGYTF
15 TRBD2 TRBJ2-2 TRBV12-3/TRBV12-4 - TGTGCCAGCAGTTCCCTAGCGGGAGTCACCGGGGAGCTGTTTTTT CASSSLAGVTGELFF
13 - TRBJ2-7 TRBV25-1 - TGTGCCAGCTGCAACAGGGATTCCTACGAGCAGTACTTC CASCNRDSYEQYF
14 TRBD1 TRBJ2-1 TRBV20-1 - TGCAGTGCTACCGGACAGGGCCGGCTCAGTGAGCAGTTCTTC CSATGQGRLSEQFF
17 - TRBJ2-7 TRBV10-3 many TGTGCCATCAGTGAGCAAACACCGGGCCTCTCGCGGCACGAGCAGTACTTC CAISEQTPGLSRHEQYF
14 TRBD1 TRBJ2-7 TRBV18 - TGTGCCAGCTCACGAGACGAGGGGGCTGGCGAGCAGTACTTC CASSRDEGAGEQYF
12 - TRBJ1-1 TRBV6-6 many TGTGCCAGCAGTTACAGCGGTCGGGAAGCTTTCTTT CASSYSGREAFF
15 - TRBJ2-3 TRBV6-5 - TGTGCCAGCAGTTACCCAACGACGGGGGCAGATACGCAGTATTTT CASSYPTTGADTQYF
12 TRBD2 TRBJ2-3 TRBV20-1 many TGCAGTGCTAGAGAGACTAGCCAGGCGCAGTATTTT CSARETSQAQYF
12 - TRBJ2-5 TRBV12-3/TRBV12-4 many TGTGCCAGCGGCGAGGTAACCCGACACTTAAACTTC CASGEVTRHLNF
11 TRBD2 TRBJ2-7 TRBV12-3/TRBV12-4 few TGTGCCAGCAGTTTAGGCGGGAGTCCCGCCTTC CASSLGGSPAF
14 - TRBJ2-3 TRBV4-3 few TGCGCCAGCAGCCAAAGACCTATCACAGATACGCAGTATTTT CASSQRPITDTQYF
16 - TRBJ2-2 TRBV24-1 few TGTGCCACCAGTGCCCCACGTACTACTGGCACCGGGGAGCTGTTTTTT CATSAPRTTGTGELFF
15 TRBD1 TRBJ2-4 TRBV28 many TGTGCCAGCAGGATGACAGGGTTGAGACAAAACATTCAGTACTTC CASRMTGLRQNIQYF
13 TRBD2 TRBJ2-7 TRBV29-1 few TGCAGCGTTGATCTTAGCGGGAGGGGAGAGCAGTACTTC CSVDLSGRGEQYF
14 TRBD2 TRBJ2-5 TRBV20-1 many TGCAGTGCTATGAGTACTAGCGGGAGGGGGGCCCAGTACTTC CSAMSTSGRGAQYF
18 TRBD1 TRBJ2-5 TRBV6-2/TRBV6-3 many TGTGCCAGCAATAATTCGAGAGTCCGGGACAGGGCTCAAGAGACCCAGTACTTC CASNNSRVRDRAQETQYF
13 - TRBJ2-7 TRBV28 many TGTGCCAGCAACCCAGGACAGAACTACGAGCAGTACTTC CASNPGQNYEQYF
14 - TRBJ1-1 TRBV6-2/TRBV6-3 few TGTGCCAGCAGTACGACAGCGGGGTGGACTGAAGCTTTCTTT CASSTTAGWTEAFF
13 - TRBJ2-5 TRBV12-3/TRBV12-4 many TGTGCCAGCAGTTTCGGGGGTCAAGAGACCCAGTACTTC CASSFGGQETQYF
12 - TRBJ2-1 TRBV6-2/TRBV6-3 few TGTGCCAGCAGTTACGCGGGCCCATTGAGGGTCTTC CASSYAGPLRVF
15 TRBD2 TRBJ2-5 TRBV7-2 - TGTGCCAGCAGCTTACGAGGGAGGGTCCAAGAGACCCAGTACTTC CASSLRGRVQETQYF
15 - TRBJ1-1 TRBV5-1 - TGCGCCAGCAGCCCTTCCCATTTAGTTCGCACTGAAGCTTTCTTT CASSPSHLVRTEAFF
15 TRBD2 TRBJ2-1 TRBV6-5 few TGTGCCAGCAGTTACATTAGCCGGCGGGGGAATGAGCAGTTCTTC CASSYISRRGNEQFF
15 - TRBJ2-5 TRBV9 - TGTGCCAGCAGCGCGGCCGGGACAACCATCAAGGACCAGTACTTC CASSAAGTTIKDQYF
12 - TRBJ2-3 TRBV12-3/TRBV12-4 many TGTGCCAGCAGTGAGAGTCTTGAGAGGCAGTATTTT CASSESLERQYF
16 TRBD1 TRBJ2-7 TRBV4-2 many TGTGCCAGCAGCCCCCACCCCGAGACAGGGACCTACGAGCAGTACTTC CASSPHPETGTYEQYF
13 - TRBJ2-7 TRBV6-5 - TGTACCAGCAGATTTACTCCCACCTACGAGCAGTACTTC CTSRFTPTYEQYF
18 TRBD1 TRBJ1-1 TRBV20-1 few TGCAGTGCTACCCCACCCCCGGGACAGCGTGGGGGGAACACTGAAGCTTTCTTT CSATPPPGQRGGNTEAFF
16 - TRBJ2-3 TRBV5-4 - TGTGCCAGCAGCTTCCCACACGGGGGATCCACAGATACGCAGTATTTT CASSFPHGGSTDTQYF
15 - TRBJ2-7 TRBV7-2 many TGTGCCAGCAGCTTAGGGTTGCGGGCCCTCCAAGAGCAGTACTTC CASSLGLRALQEQYF
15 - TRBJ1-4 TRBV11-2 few TGTGCCAGCAGCCTCTCGACGGGGGCGAATGAAAAACTGTTTTTT CASSLSTGANEKLFF
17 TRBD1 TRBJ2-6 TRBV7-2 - TGTGCCAGCAGCCCTGGACAGGGGGTGATTGGGGCCAACGTCCTGACTTTC CASSPGQGVIGANVLTF
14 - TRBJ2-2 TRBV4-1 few TGCGCCAGCAGCCGGATCCCGCATCCGGGGGAGCTGTTTTTT CASSRIPHPGELFF
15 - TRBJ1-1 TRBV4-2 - TGTGCCAGCAGCCAAGAGGGGTTCGGGAACACTGAAGCTTTCTTT CASSQEGFGNTEAFF
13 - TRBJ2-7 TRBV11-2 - TGTGCCAGCGGACTCGGTTTGCCGGGGGAGCAGTACTTC CASGLGLPGEQYF
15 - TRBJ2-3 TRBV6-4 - TGTGCCAGCAGTCGCCGGGACGGGTCCACAGATACGCAGTATTTT CASSRRDGSTDTQYF
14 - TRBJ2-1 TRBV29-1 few TGCAGCGCCGGAGGGGTTCATGGGCGGGAAGGGCAGTTCTTC CSAGGVHGREGQFF
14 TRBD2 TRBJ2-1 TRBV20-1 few TGCAGTGCTAGTAAACGGGAGGGGTACAATGAGCAGTTCTTC CSASKREGYNEQFF
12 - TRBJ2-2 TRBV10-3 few TGTGCCATCAGTGAGGCATCCGGGGAGCTGTTTTTT CAISEASGELFF
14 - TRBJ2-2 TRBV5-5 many TGTGCCAGCCACAGGAGGTCCTCCACCGGGGAGCTGTTTTTT CASHRRSSTGELFF
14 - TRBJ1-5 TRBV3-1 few TGTGCCAGCAGCCAAGATGGAGGTAATCAGCCCCAGCATTTT CASSQDGGNQPQHF
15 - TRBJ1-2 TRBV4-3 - TGCGCCAGCAGCCCCGGGGTAGCCTCTAACTATGGCTACACCTTC CASSPGVASNYGYTF
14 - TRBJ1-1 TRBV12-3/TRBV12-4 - TGTGCCAGCACCCGGGGGGGGCCGAACACTGAAGCTTTCTTT CASTRGGPNTEAFF
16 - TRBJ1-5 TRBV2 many TGTGCCAGCAGCGGAGCCGCGGGGCCTAGCAATCAGCCCCAGCATTTT CASSGAAGPSNQPQHF
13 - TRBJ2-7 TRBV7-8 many TGTGCCAGCAGCCCACACCCGGGGTACGAGCAGTACTTC CASSPHPGYEQYF
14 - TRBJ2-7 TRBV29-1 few TGCAGCGTTGAAGACCCGACAGGTGCCTACGAGCAGTACTTC CSVEDPTGAYEQYF
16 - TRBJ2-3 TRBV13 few TGTGCCAGCAGCCTGGGACGGTCGTCAAGCACAGATACGCAGTATTTT CASSLGRSSSTDTQYF
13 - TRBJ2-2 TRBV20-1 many TGCAGTGCTAGTTTTCTAAACACCGGGGAGCTGTTTTTT CSASFLNTGELFF
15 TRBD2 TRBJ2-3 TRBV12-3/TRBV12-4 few TGTGCCAGCAGTTTACTCGGGAGGGCAAAAGATACGCAGTATTTT CASSLLGRAKDTQYF
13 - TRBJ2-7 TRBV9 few TGTGCCAGCAGCGCGACTCCGGCCTACGAGCAGTACTTC CASSATPAYEQYF
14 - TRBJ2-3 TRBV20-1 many TGCAGTGCAGAGTGGACAGTCAAGACAGATACGCAGTATTTT CSAEWTVKTDTQYF
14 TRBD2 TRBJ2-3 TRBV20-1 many TGCAGTGCTACAGAGTTTGGGGGGGAAGATACGCAGTATTTT CSATEFGGEDTQYF
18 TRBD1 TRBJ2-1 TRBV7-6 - TGTGCCAGCAGCCTAGCACAGGGGGCCATTACTTCCTACAATGAGCAGTTCTTC CASSLAQGAITSYNEQFF
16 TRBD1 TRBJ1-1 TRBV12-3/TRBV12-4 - TGTGCCAGCAGTTTAGCTCCCGGGACAGGGGACCCTGAAGCTTTCTTT CASSLAPGTGDPEAFF
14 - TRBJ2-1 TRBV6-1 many TGTGCCAGCAGTGACTTAGGGGGGGGGAGTGAGCAGTTCTTC CASSDLGGGSEQFF